This T cell receptor (beta chain) emerged from a study of PD-L1 blockade in urothelial cancer. Study overall: The number of prior chemotherapy regimens per patient was 0 to 3. Counts from blood samples showed a median of 141,255 T cells.

V lost 0 bases, J lost 4 bases, and 13 bases lay in between. The length of the CDR3 is 15 residues. The germline V gene encodes CDR1 SGHRS and CDR2 YFSETQ. The method was immunoSEQ multiplex PCR; TCRdb's version includes in-frame clones alone and lacks a portion of them. The repertoire holds fewer than 130,000 clones, with under 85% as singletons. V and J are TRBV5-1 and TRBJ1-1; maybe TRBD1 (5 bases). The starting material was PBMCs, obtained around atezolizumab (anti-PD-L1) treatment. This clonotype was sampled from a man aged 50 or older with urothelial cancer. The CDR3 region has the DNA TGCGCCAGCAGCTTGGGATGGGGCTCCAGCACTGAAGCTTTCTTT. Encoded protein: CASSLGWGSSTEAFF.